This T cell receptor (beta chain) was recorded in a study of T-cell memory formation after mild COVID-19. Study details: TCR clusters showed largely donor specificity.

This clonotype was recorded a few times. The antigen is not known. Findings of the study overall: CD4+ contracting clones were mainly CM and EM; CD8+ ones, EMRA. In second-wave clones peaking day 37, SARS-CoV-2 specificity remained unconfirmed. While clones contracting from day 15 to 85 were balanced between CD4 and CD8, later expanders leaned CD4+.

TCRdb fed the 5' RACE reads into MiXCR, producing one record per CDR3 protein. The data hold around 260,000 distinct CDR3 sequences, with 15% to 20% observed a single time. Sequenced: PBMCs or a T cell subset sorted from them (not recorded which). This TCR came from a man between 18 and 35 years old who had mild COVID-19 (a few samples of this study predate the infection). Cell type and time point are not known.

Written as DNA, the CDR3 is TGTGCCAGCAGCCGAACGGCCCTGGGCGGGGGGTTGGTTGAGCAGTTCTTC. Encoded protein: CASSRTALGGGLVEQFF. The chain recombines TRBV7-8 with TRBJ2-1; 8 bases match TRBD2. Germline CDR1 and CDR2: SGHVS and FQNEAQ. The CDR3 consists of 17 residues. Losses at the gene ends were 5 bases for V and 9 bases for J; bases not matched to a gene: 18.